These 16 T cell receptor beta chains originate from one sample sequenced in a study of cytomegalovirus exposure and HLA in healthy donors. The PCR employed 60 Vbeta primers together with 13 Jbeta primers. Profiled with immunoSEQ multiplex PCR; TCRdb holds only in-frame clones, not every one. The sample lists about 120,000 clones; over 15% were seen once. Sequences were obtained from PBMCs. The receptors were sampled from a woman under 30 in good health and CMV-seronegative.

This clone was seen just once. The rearrangement uses TRBV28 and TRBJ1-1; weak D call: TRBD1 (6 bases). This CDR3 comprises 16 residues. The ends were cut back, 0 bases at V and 1 base at J, with 12 bases in the middle. From germline, CDR1 is MDHEN and CDR2 SYDVKM. The CDR3 protein is CASSLWGGPSNTEAFF. CDR3 sequence (DNA): TGTGCCAGCAGTTTATGGGGGGGGCCCTCGAACACTGAAGCTTTCTTT.

This clone was seen only a few times. The chain carries TRBV29-1 and TRBJ2-7; tentative D call: TRBD2 (5 bases). Germline V gives CDR1 SQVTM, CDR2 ANQGSEA. V was cut by 1 base and J by 0 bases, with 13 bases left in between. The CDR3 length is 15 residues. The CDR3 coding sequence is TGCAGCGTTGAAGGTGAGGACTCGATCTCCTACGAGCAGTACTTC. This encodes CSVEGEDSISYEQYF.

This clone has just a few counts. The rearrangement joins TRBV10-1 to TRBJ2-4, with D possibly TRBD1 on 5 matching bases. V shed 6 bases and J shed 0 bases, with 12 bases lying between them. The CDR3 extends over 15 amino acids. Germline V gives CDR1 WNHNN, CDR2 SYGVQD (reference sequence). This CDR3 reads CASRGRVRAKNIQYF. The CDR3 nucleotides are TGCGCCAGCAGGGGCAGGGTTAGAGCCAAAAACATTCAGTACTTC.

The CDR3 nucleotides are TGCGCCAGTCACCGGGACACCTTATACGAGCAGTACTTC. Translating gives CASHRDTLYEQYF. The chain is built from TRBV5-1 and TRBJ2-7; tentatively, D is TRBD1 (6 bases). V dropped 8 bases and J dropped 4 bases, with 16 bases sitting between them. This CDR3 spans 13 amino acids. Germline V gene data show CDR1 as SGHRS and CDR2 as YFSETQ.

In its sample, this clone was seen a few times. This chain links TRBV5-1 with TRBJ2-2; 8 bases fit TRBD2. In germline, CDR1 is SGHRS, CDR2 YFSETQ. J was trimmed by 6 bases and V by 7 bases; bases with no gene match: 17. CDR3 size: 17 residues. The CDR3 nucleotides read TGCGCCAGCGATCCCGGGGGGACTAGGCCTGTCGCCGGGGAGCTGTTTTTT. Protein product: CASDPGGTRPVAGELFF.

V is TRBV20-1 and J is TRBJ2-7, with D unclear. Trimming shortened V by 1 base and J by 3 bases, and 4 bases separated the two germline ends. In germline, CDR1 is DFQATT, CDR2 SNEGSKA (reference sequence). The CDR3 totals 11 residues. The CDR3 nucleotides read TGCAGTGCTAGAGTAATCTACGAGCAGTACTTC. Protein product: CSARVIYEQYF.

The chain is built from TRBV5-8 and TRBJ1-2; D is unclear. V shed 0 bases and J shed 0 bases, with 9 bases lying between them. The germline CDR1 and CDR2 sequences are SGHTS and YDEGEE. This CDR3 contains 15 residues. The CDR3 sequence is CASSLVGRANYGYTF. DNA of the CDR3: TGTGCCAGCAGCTTGGTGGGGAGAGCTAACTATGGCTACACCTTC.

This clone turned up a few times. V gene TRBV6-5 combines with J gene TRBJ2-7, with a tentative D call TRBD1 (6 bases). Germline V CDR1 and CDR2: MNHEY, SVGAGI. The V and J ends lost 5 bases and 6 bases respectively, with 11 bases between them. This CDR3 comprises 12 residues. CDR3 amino acids: CASSTGSGEQYF. Here the CDR3 DNA reads TGTGCCAGCAGTACAGGGAGCGGCGAGCAGTACTTC.

This clone was counted only a few times. Other DNA sequences from this sample encode an identical CDR3 as well. The chain is built from TRBV6-4 and TRBJ2-3; 11 nucleotides align to TRBD2. Germline loops: CDR1 MRHNA, CDR2 SNTAGT. The CDR3 sequence is 15 residues long. V dropped 3 bases and J dropped 1; count of bases not matched to a gene: 0. DNA of the CDR3: TGTGCCAGCAGTGAGACTAGCGGGGGCACAGATACGCAGTATTTT. It codes for CASSETSGGTDTQYF.

This clone occurred a few times. The chain couples TRBV7-9 to TRBJ1-4; D gene uncertain. This CDR3 spans 12 amino acids. V lost 5 bases, J lost 6 bases, and 7 bases lay in between. Germline CDR1 is SEHNR and CDR2 is FQNEAQ (reference sequence). The CDR3 coding sequence is TGTGCCAGCAGCCTCTCGGATGAAAAACTGTTTTTT. It is translated as CASSLSDEKLFF.

The V gene is TRBV4-2, the J gene TRBJ2-1; 8 bases line up with TRBD2. This CDR3 is built from 16 residues. V shed 0 bases and J 3 bases; nucleotides not matched to a gene: 4. Germline CDR1 and CDR2: LGHNA and YNFKEQ. The CDR3 nucleotides read TGTGCCAGCAGCCAAGACGCCAGCGGGAGCTACAATGAGCAGTTCTTC. This gives the protein CASSQDASGSYNEQFF.

The sample holds a few counts of this clone. V and J are TRBV30 and TRBJ2-1; 7 nucleotides agree with TRBD2. Unmatched junction bases numbered 5, after V lost 1 base and J lost 5 bases. Germline V gene lookup returns CDR1 GTSNPN and CDR2 SVGIG (reference sequence). CDR3 length: 14 residues. CDR3 DNA sequence: TGTGCCTGGAGTGGCGGGAGTGAGGACAATGAGCAGTTCTTC. It codes for CAWSGGSEDNEQFF.

This sequence joins TRBV4-3 and TRBJ2-6; possibly TRBD2 for D (5 bases). The length of the CDR3 is 17 residues. Germline-derived CDR1 and CDR2 are LGHNA and YSLEER. V was pared by 0 bases and J by 1 base, with 10 bases between. CDR3 DNA sequence: TGCGCCAGCAGCCAAGATCGTCGGGGTTCTGGGGCCAACGTCCTGACTTTC. Its protein product is CASSQDRRGSGANVLTF.

This clone occurred a few times. The chain carries TRBV28 and TRBJ2-2; maybe TRBD1 (5 bases). The germline gives CDR1 MDHEN, CDR2 SYDVKM. There are 15 residues in the CDR3. V was cut by 3 bases and J by 0 bases, with 8 bases left in between. The CDR3 region has the DNA TGTGCCAGCAGTTTGTGGGGCACGAACACCGGGGAGCTGTTTTTT. It specifies CASSLWGTNTGELFF.

Only a few counts were recorded for this clone. The chain links TRBV10-3 to TRBJ1-2; 7 nucleotides match TRBD1. CDR1 is ENHRY, CDR2 SYGVKD, per germline. The CDR3 length is 13 residues. J gave up 7 bases and V 4 bases, and 6 bases lay outside the gene matches. The DNA for the CDR3 is TGTGCCATCAGTGGAGGGGGCCGGGGTGGCTACACCTTC. Protein product: CAISGGGRGGYTF.

This clone was seen more than once but under ten times. The chain uses TRBV25-1 and TRBJ2-1; possibly TRBD1 for D (6 bases). The germline gives CDR1 MGHDK, CDR2 SYGVNS. CDR3 size: 14 residues. Between the trimmed V and J ends, which lost 6 bases and 7 bases, there was a span of 16 bases. As DNA, the CDR3 is TGTGCCAGCAGAAAACTAGGGGGTGAGAATGAGCAGTTCTTC. This codes for CASRKLGGENEQFF.